This TCR beta chain emerged from a study of T cells after yellow fever vaccination. Study-level information: The authors prepared low-cell-number fractions using SMART-Seq v4 Ultra Low Input.

The CDR3 is made up of 15 amino acids. CDR1 and CDR2 from the germline V gene are ENHRY and SYGVKD. The V and J ends lost 4 bases and 2 bases, in that order; junction bases with no gene match: 4. A universal primer site and UMIs were added as TCR cDNA was made by 5'RACE template switching. TCRdb independently ran MiXCR on the 5' RACE reads; one entry per CDR3 protein. The sample lists around 250,000 distinct CDR3 sequences, around 5.2% seen once, with less than 3.5% in the top ten. The J gene is TRBJ2-1, the V gene TRBV10-3; 8 nucleotides agree with TRBD2. The specimen was CD4+ T cells sorted from PBMCs, collected on the day of the yellow fever booster vaccination. The clonotype comes from a man aged 18 to 30 who received the YFV17D yellow fever vaccine. CDR3 nucleotide sequence: TGTGCCATCAGTGGACCGGGGGGGGCCTACAATGAGCAGTTCTTC. It specifies CAISGPGGAYNEQFF.